This TCR beta chain comes out of a study of radiotherapy plus CTLA-4 blockade in lung cancer. Per the germline V gene, CDR1 is SGHRS and CDR2 is YFSETQ. There are 16 residues in the CDR3. Trimming shortened V by 4 bases and J by 1 base, and 17 bases separated the two germline ends. Clones were read by immunoSEQ multiplex PCR, and TCRdb kept only the in-frame ones, dropping some. This sample has about 100,000 clones, with about four fifths found just once. The TCR sequence derives from a human donor with non-small cell lung cancer who had stable disease on radiotherapy plus ipilimumab. Sample: peripheral blood, taken from a patient treated with radiotherapy plus ipilimumab. This chain uses TRBV5-1 with TRBJ1-1; tentatively, D is TRBD1 (5 bases). CDR3 amino acids: CASSAGGTGRNTEAFF. The CDR3 DNA sequence: TGCGCCAGCAGCGCGGGCGGTACAGGCAGGAACACTGAAGCTTTCTTT.